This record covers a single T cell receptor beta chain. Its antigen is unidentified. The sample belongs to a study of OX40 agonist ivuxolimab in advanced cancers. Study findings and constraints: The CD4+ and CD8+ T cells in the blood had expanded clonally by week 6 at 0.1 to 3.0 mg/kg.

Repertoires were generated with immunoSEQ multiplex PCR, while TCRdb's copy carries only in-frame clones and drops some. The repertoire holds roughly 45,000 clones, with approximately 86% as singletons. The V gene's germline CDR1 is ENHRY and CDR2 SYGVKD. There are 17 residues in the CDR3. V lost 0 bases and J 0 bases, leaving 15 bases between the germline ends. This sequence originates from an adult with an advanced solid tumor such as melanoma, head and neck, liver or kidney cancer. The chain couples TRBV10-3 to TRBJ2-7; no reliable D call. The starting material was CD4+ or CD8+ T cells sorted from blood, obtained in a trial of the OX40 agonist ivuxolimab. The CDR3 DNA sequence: TGTGCCATCAGTGAGTCATTGGGCGATAGTAGCTCCTACGAGCAGTACTTC. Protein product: CAISESLGDSSSYEQYF.